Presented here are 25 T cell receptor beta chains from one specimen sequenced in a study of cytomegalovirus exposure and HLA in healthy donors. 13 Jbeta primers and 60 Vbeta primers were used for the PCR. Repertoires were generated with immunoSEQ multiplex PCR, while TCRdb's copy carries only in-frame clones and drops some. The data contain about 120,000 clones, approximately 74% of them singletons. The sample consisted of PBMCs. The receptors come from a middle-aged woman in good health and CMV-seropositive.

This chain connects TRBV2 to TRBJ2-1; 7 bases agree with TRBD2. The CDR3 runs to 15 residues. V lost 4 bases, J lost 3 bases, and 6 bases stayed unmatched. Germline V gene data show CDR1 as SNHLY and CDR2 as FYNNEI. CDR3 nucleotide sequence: TGTGCCAGCAGTGTTCGAGCGGGGTTCTACAATGAGCAGTTCTTC. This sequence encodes CASSVRAGFYNEQFF.

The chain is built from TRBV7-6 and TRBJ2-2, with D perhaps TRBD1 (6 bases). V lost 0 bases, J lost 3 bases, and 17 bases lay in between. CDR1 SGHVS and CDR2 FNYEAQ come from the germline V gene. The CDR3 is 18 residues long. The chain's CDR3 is CASSLAPGTSRYTGELFF. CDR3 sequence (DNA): TGTGCCAGCAGCTTAGCCCCCGGGACATCGCGTTACACCGGGGAGCTGTTTTTT.

The chain's CDR3 is CASSLLAGPFEQYF. The CDR3 coding sequence is TGTGCCAGCAGTTTATTGGCAGGTCCCTTCGAGCAGTACTTC. This chain joins TRBV27 and TRBJ2-5; D is unresolved. Near its end, the DNA agrees better with TRBJ2-7, so the J call may be wrong. The germline gives CDR1 MNHEY, CDR2 SMNVEV (reference sequence). There are 14 residues in the CDR3.

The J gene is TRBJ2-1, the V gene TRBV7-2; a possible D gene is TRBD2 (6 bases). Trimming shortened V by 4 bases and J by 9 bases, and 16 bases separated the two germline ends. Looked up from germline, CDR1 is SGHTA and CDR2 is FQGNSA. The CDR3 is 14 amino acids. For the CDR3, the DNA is TGTGCCAGCAGCTACCAAACGGCGGGGTTTGAGCAGTTCTTC. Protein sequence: CASSYQTAGFEQFF.

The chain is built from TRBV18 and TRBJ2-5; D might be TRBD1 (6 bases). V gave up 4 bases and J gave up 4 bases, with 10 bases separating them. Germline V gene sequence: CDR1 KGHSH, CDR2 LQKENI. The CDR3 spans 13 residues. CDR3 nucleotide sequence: TGTGCCAGCTCACTCCAGGGGAGAGAGACCCAGTACTTC. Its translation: CASSLQGRETQYF.

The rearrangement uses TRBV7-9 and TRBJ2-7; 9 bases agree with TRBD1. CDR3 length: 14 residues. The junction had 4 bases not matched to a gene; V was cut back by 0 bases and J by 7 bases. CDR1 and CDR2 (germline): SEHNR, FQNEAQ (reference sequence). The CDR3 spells CASSLAGGTGEQYF. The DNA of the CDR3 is TGTGCCAGCAGCTTAGCGGGAGGGACAGGGGAGCAGTACTTC.

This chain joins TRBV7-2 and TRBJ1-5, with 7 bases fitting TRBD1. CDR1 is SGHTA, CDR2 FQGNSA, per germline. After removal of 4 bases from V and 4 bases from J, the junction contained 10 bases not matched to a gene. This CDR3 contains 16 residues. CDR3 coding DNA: TGTGCCAGCAGCTGGAAAGGGACAGATCAGAATCAGCCCCAGCATTTT. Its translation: CASSWKGTDQNQPQHF.

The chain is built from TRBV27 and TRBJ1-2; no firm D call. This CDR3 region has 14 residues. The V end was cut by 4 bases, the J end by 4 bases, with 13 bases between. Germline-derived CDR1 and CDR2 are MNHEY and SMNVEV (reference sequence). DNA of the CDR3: TGTGCCAGCAGTTCCGGAGCCGGCCTCTATGGCTACACCTTC. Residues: CASSSGAGLYGYTF.

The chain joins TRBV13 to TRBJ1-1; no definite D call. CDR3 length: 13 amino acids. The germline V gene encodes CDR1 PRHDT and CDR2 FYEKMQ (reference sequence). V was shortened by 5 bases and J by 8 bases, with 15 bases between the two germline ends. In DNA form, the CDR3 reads TGTGCCAGCAGCATAAGACTTCTCCGGGAAGCTTTCTTT. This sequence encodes CASSIRLLREAFF.

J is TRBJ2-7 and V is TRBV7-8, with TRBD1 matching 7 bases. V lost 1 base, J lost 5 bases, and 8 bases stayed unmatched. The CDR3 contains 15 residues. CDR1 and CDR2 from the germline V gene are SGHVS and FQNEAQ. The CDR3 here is CASSLGWTGRDEQYF. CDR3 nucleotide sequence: TGTGCCAGCAGCTTAGGGTGGACAGGCCGGGACGAGCAGTACTTC.

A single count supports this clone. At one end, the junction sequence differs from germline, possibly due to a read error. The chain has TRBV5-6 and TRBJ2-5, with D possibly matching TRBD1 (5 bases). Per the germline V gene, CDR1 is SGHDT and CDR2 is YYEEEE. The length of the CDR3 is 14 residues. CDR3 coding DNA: TGTGTCAGCAGCCCGGAAAGGGGACAAGAGACCCAGTACTTC. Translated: CVSSPERGQETQYF.

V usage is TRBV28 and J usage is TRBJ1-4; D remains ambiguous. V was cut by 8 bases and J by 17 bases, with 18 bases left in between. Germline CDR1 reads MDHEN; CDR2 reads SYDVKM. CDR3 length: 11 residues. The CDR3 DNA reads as TGTGCCAGCGGCCGGGATAAATTAAGTTTTTTT. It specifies CASGRDKLSFF.

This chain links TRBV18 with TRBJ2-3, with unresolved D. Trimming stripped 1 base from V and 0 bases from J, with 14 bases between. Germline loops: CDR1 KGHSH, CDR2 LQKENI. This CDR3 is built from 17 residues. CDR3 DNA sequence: TGTGCCAGCTCACCACGTGTCTTAGAAGTTAGCACAGATACGCAGTATTTT. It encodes CASSPRVLEVSTDTQYF.

CDR3 residues: CASSLPRPSGREGYTDTQYF. CDR3 bases: TGCGCCAGCAGCCTACCCCGCCCTAGCGGGAGGGAGGGCTACACAGATACGCAGTATTTT. The chain couples TRBV5-1 to TRBJ2-3; TRBD2 aligns across 12 bases. Trimming cost V 4 bases and J 2 bases; bases outside gene matches: 17. The CDR3 has 20 amino acids. Germline assignment: CDR1 SGHRS and CDR2 YFSETQ.

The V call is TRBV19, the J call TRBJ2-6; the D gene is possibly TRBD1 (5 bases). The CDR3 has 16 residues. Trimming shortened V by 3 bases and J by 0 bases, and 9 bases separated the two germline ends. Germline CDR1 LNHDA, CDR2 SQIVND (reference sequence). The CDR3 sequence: CASSIGARSGANVLTF. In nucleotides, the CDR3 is TGTGCCAGTAGTATTGGGGCTCGCTCTGGGGCCAACGTCCTGACTTTC.

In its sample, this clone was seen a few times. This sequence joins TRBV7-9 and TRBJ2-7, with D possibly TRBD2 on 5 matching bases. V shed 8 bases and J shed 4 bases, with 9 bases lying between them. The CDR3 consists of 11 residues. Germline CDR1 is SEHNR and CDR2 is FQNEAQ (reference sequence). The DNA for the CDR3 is TGTGCCAGCGTGAGGGAGTACGAGCAGTACTTC. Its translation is CASVREYEQYF. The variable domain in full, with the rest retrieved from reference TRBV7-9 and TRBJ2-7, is DTGVSQNPRHKITKRGQNVTFRCDPISEHNRLYWYRQTLGQGPEFLTYFQNEAQLEKSRLLSDRFSAERPKGSFSTLEIQRTEQGDSAMYLCASVREYEQYFGPGTRLTVT.

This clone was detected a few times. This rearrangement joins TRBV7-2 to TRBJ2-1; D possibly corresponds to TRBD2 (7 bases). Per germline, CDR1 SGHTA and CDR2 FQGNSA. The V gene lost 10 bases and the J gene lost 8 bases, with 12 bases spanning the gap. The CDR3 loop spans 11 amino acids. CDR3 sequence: CAIRGGHEQFF. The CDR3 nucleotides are TGTGCCATCAGGGGAGGGCATGAGCAGTTCTTC.

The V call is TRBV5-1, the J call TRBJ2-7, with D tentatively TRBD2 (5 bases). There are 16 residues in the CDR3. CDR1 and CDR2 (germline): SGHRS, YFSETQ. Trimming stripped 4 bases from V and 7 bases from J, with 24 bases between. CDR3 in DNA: TGCGCCAGCAGCAACCCGGGTCCGAGGGTTATAGAGGAGCAGTACTTC. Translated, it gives CASSNPGPRVIEEQYF.

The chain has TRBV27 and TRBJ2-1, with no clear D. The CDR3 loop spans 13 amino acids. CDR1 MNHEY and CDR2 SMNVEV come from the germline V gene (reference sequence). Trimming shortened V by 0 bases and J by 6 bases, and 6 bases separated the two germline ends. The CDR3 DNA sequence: TGTGCCAGCAGTTTATCGTGGCTCAATGAGCAGTTCTTC. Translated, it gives CASSLSWLNEQFF.

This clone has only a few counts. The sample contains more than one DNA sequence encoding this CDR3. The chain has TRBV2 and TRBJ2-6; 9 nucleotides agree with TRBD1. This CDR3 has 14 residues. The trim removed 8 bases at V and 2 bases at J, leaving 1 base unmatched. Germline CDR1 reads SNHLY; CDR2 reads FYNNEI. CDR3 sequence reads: CASGDRAGANVLTF. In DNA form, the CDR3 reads TGTGCCAGCGGGGACAGGGCTGGGGCCAACGTCCTGACTTTC.

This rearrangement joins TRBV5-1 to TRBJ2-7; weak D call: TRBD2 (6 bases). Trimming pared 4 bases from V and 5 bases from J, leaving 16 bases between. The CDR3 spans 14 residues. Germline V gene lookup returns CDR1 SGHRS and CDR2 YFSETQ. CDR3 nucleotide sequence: TGCGCCAGCAGCCCCCGGGGGAGCTACCACGAGCAGTACTTC. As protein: CASSPRGSYHEQYF.

CDR3 sequence reads: CACRGTGTTGELFF. CDR3 DNA sequence: TGTGCCTGCCGAGGGACAGGAACCACCGGGGAGCTGTTTTTT. The rearrangement joins TRBV6-5 to TRBJ2-2; 8 bases align to TRBD1. V shed 11 bases, J shed 4 bases, and the junction held 9 bases outside the gene matches. The CDR3 is 14 residues long. Germline CDR1 MNHEY, CDR2 SVGAGI.

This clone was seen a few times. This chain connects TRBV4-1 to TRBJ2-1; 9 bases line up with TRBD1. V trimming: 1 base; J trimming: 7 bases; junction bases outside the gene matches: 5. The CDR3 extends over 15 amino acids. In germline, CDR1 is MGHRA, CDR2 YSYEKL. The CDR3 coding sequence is TGCGCCAGCAGCCAAGCCGGGACAGGGAGTAATGAGCAGTTCTTC. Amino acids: CASSQAGTGSNEQFF.

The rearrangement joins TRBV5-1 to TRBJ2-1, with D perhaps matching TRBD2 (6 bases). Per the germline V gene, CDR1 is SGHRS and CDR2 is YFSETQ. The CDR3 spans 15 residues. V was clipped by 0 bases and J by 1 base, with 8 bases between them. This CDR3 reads CASSLEGGSYNEQFF. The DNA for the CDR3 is TGCGCCAGCAGCTTGGAGGGAGGATCCTACAATGAGCAGTTCTTC. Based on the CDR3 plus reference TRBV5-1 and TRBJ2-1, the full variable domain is KAGVTQTPRYLIKTRGQQVTLSCSPISGHRSVSWYQQTPGQGLQFLFEYFSETQRNKGNFPGRFSGRQFSNSRSEMNVSTLELGDSALYLCASSLEGGSYNEQFFGPGTRLTVL.

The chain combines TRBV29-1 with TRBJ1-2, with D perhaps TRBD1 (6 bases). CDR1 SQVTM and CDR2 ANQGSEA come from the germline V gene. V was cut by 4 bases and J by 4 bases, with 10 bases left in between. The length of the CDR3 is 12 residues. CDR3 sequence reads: CSVATGSYGYTF. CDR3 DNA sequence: TGCAGCGTTGCCACAGGGTCCTATGGCTACACCTTC.